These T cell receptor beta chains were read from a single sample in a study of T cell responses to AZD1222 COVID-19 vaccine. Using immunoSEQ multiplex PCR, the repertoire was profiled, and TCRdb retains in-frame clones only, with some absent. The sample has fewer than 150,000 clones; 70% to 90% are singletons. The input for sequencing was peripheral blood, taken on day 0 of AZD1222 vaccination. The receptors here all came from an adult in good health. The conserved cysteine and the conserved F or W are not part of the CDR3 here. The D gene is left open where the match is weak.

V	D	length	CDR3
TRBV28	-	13	ASSGPGTSGNTIY
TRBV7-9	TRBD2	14	ASSSTSGISTDTQY
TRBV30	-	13	AWSIGLVAGNTIY
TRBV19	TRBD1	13	ASSGRGTGPEKLF
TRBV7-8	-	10	ASSLYRGELF
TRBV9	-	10	ASSGVEREAF
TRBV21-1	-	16	ASSQRRGRLASTDTQY
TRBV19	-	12	ASSIRDSSQPQH
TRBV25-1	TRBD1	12	ASSELDRECEQY
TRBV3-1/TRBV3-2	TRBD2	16	ASSQGTSGSSGANVLT
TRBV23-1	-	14	ASNFYTLLTTDTQY
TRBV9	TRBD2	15	ASSPGLAGSSSYEQY
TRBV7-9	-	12	ASSPGTHSYEQY
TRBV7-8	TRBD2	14	ASSLALTSGIDTQY
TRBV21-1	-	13	ASSKGDRGRYEQY
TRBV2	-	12	ASREGYGNSPLH
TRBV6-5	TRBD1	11	ASWGQEGSPLH
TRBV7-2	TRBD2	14	ASSRLADISHNEQF
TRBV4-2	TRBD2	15	ASSRTSGDTTYNEQF
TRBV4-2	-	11	ASSQEVDYEQY
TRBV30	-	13	AWSPVGRPNTEAF
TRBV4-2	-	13	ASSQVGGGGTEAF
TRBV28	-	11	ASSLLGSQPQH
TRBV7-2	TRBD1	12	ASRVTGDHEKLF
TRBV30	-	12	AWRGAVASYGYT
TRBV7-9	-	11	ASSWGATDEQY
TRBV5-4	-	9	ASSLNTEAF
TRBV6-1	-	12	ASSEARSDVIRF
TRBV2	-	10	AIGPRAREAF
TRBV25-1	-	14	ASSDPTGSSGNTIY
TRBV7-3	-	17	ASSLSGAYDVMRGGEQF
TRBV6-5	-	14	ASSSSRRGNYNEQF
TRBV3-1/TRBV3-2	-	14	ASSQDWEGANYEQY
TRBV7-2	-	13	ASSLMTGSIYEQY
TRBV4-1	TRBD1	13	ASSLLQGVPQPQH
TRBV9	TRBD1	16	ASSVAPGQGVSGNTIY
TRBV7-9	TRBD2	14	ASSFLAGGAFVEQY
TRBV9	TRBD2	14	ASSVELAGDTGELF
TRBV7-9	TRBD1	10	ASSSQGIELF
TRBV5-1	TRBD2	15	ASSLVPTSGQSYEQY
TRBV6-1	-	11	ASSEAGQGEQY
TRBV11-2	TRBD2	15	ASSLPAGDPSVYEQY
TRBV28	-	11	ASSYNRWAGLY
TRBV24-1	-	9	ATSDRDEQF
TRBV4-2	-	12	ASSQGAQDYGYT
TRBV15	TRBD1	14	ATSRYRDRENYGYT
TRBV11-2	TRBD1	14	ASSLGRGQGFYEQY
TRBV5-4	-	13	ASSLGAAEAQTQY
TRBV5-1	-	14	ASSLGVNSGANVLT
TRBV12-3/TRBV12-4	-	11	ASSSQENTEAF
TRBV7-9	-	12	ASSSTGSTHGYT
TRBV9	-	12	ASSGQVGTGELF
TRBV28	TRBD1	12	ASRAGTVNTEAF
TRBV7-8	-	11	ASSKDRPETQY
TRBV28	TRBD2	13	ASSPGTSGGDEQF
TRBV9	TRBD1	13	ASSTQGESNQPQH
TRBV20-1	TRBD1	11	SASWDRGPEAF
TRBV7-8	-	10	ASSSGTVEAF
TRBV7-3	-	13	ASSSFPGGGVAQY
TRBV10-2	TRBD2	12	ASSSGLAIYEQY